These 20 T cell receptor beta chains were sequenced from one sample in a study of identical twins (dated by TCRdb to the mid-2010s). Libraries were made using 5' RACE. The data were produced on an Illumina HiSeq 2000. The raw public reads went through TCRdb reprocessing: fastp at Q25, MiXCR clone calling, in-frame beta chains kept. Rows are unified per CDR3 protein, each entry keeping the most common DNA and genes. The sample table shows a few hundred thousand distinct CDR3 sequences, and approximately 8.7% are seen once. In total, the top ten clones hold under 9.5% of the sample. Material: naive T cells sorted from blood. According to the study, the label for this sample's cell subset or site signals: cells isolated with a human naive T-cell isolation kit. These receptors came from a woman between 50 and 59 years old in good health.

This clonotype was counted at least ten times. The genes are TRBV28 and TRBJ2-7; D ambiguous. Deletions cut 6 bases from V and 4 bases from J, with 13 bases between. This CDR3 has 13 amino acids. Germline V CDR1 and CDR2: MDHEN, SYDVKM. The CDR3 is CASSPIRGYEQYF. In nucleotides, the CDR3 is TGTGCCAGCAGCCCTATCAGAGGATACGAGCAGTACTTC.

Only a few counts were recorded for this clonotype. V is TRBV3-1 and J is TRBJ1-1, with 8 bases identical to TRBD1. In germline, CDR1 is LGHDT, CDR2 YNNKEL (reference sequence). V lost 0 bases and J lost 3; bases outside the gene matches: 3. The CDR3 sequence is 15 residues long. The CDR3 here is CASSQETGVDTEAFF. As DNA, the CDR3 is TGTGCCAGCAGCCAAGAGACAGGGGTTGACACTGAAGCTTTCTTT.

This clonotype was observed a handful of times. The V gene is TRBV18, the J gene TRBJ2-2, with D possibly being TRBD2 (5 bases). The CDR3 length is 15 residues. V lost 4 bases, J lost 1 base, and 10 bases lay in between. The germline V gene has CDR1 KGHSH and CDR2 LQKENI. The CDR3 reads CASSLGEGNTGELFF. CDR3 sequence (DNA): TGTGCCAGCTCACTTGGAGAGGGGAACACCGGGGAGCTGTTTTTT.

This clonotype was seen at least ten times. V and J are TRBV27 and TRBJ2-7; either TRBD1 or TRBD2 may fit D (5 bases each). V shed 11 bases and J shed 4 bases, with 21 bases lying between them. Germline lookup yields CDR1 MNHEY and CDR2 SMNVEV (reference sequence). This CDR3 is built from 14 residues. For the CDR3, the DNA is TGTGCCTCAAGGGAGAGGGGCCCCCTTTACGAGCAGTACTTC. Amino acids: CASRERGPLYEQYF.

This clonotype was found a few times. This rearrangement joins TRBV12-3 or TRBV12-4 to TRBJ2-6, with D unclear. V lost 5 bases, J lost 4 bases, and 9 bases lay in between. This CDR3 spans 14 amino acids. The CDR3 nucleotides read TGTGCCAGCAGTGTTCATACAGGGGCCAACGTCCTGACTTTC. It encodes CASSVHTGANVLTF.

This clonotype was seen repeatedly, ten times or more. The chain has TRBV6-5 and TRBJ1-6; D remains unclear. V was pared by 2 bases and J by 7 bases, with 6 bases between. Germline values: CDR1 MNHEY, CDR2 SVGAGI. CDR3 length equals 13 residues. The CDR3 spells CASSYLSNSPLHF. As DNA, the CDR3 is TGTGCCAGCAGTTACCTGTCCAATTCACCCCTCCACTTT.

This chain joins TRBV11-3 and TRBJ2-1; D is undetermined. There are 11 residues in the CDR3. Germline assignment: CDR1 SGHNT and CDR2 YENEEA. Trimming removed 9 bases from V and 5 bases from J, with 8 bases in between. The CDR3 DNA sequence: TGTGCCAGTGGGTCCAACAATGAGCAGTTCTTC. Residues: CASGSNNEQFF.

The rearrangement links TRBV11-2 to TRBJ2-5, with 12 bases lining up with TRBD2. Germline values: CDR1 SGHAT, CDR2 FQNNGV. J lost 5 bases, V lost 5 bases, and 6 bases had no gene match. The CDR3 extends over 15 amino acids. The CDR3 sequence is CASSPRTSGMETQYF. DNA for the CDR3: TGTGCCAGCAGCCCCCGGACTAGCGGGATGGAGACCCAGTACTTC.

Only a few counts were recorded for this clonotype. This chain connects TRBV14 to TRBJ2-2; 8 positions agree with TRBD2. Germline V gene lookup returns CDR1 SGHDN and CDR2 FVKESK. The CDR3 has 17 amino acids. The V segment lost 1 base and the J segment 1 base; nucleotides outside the gene matches: 5. The CDR3 protein is CASSQAAGAGNTGELFF. DNA for the CDR3: TGTGCCAGCAGCCAAGCAGCGGGAGCGGGGAACACCGGGGAGCTGTTTTTT.

The sample holds a few counts of this clonotype. The CDR3 region has the DNA TGTGCCAGCAGCTCCCTAATGGGATCAGCGAAGACCCAGTACTTC. Amino acids: CASSSLMGSAKTQYF. The chain employs TRBV7-6 and TRBJ2-5; D unresolved. With 4 bases removed from V and 6 bases from J, the gap between germline ends came to 18 bases. CDR1 is SGHVS, CDR2 FNYEAQ, per germline. The CDR3 contains 15 residues.

With respect to this clonotype: Its ends do not fully match the called genes, so a read error is possible. J is TRBJ1-1 and V is TRBV12-3 or TRBV12-4; the D gene is possibly TRBD1 (5 bases). The CDR3 loop spans 14 amino acids. The chain's CDR3 is CGSSLAGLNTEAFF. The CDR3 bases are TGTGGCAGCAGTTTAGCAGGGTTGAACACTGAAGCTTTCTTT.

This clonotype has more than one count but fewer than ten. The chain employs TRBV4-1 and TRBJ2-1; possible D gene TRBD2, 5 bases. CDR1 and CDR2 (germline): MGHRA, YSYEKL. This CDR3 is 15 amino acids long. Trimming stripped 1 base from V and 7 bases from J, with 14 bases between. This chain's CDR3 is CASSQGVGNSNEQFF. The CDR3 DNA reads TGCGCCAGCAGCCAAGGCGTCGGGAATTCGAATGAGCAGTTCTTC.

This clonotype was observed a few times. CDR3 DNA: TGCGCCACCCGACAGGGCAGCCGAGCCGGGGAGCTGTTTTTT. The encoded protein is CATRQGSRAGELFF. This chain uses TRBV4-1 with TRBJ2-2; 7 positions agree with TRBD1. Germline CDR1 MGHRA, CDR2 YSYEKL. With V trimmed by 10 bases and J by 6 bases, 11 bases remained unmatched. The CDR3 spans 14 residues.

This clonotype has at least ten counts. The V and J genes are TRBV12-3 or TRBV12-4 and TRBJ2-5; possible D gene TRBD2, 5 bases. The CDR3 has 14 amino acids. Trimming stripped 2 bases from V and 5 bases from J, with 12 bases between. CDR3 sequence reads: CASSLRQSGETQYF. The DNA for the CDR3 is TGTGCCAGCAGTTTAAGGCAAAGCGGTGAGACCCAGTACTTC.

The chain has TRBV4-1 and TRBJ2-1, with D perhaps TRBD1 (6 bases). V dropped 1 base and J dropped 5 bases, with 9 bases sitting between them. The CDR3 has 14 amino acids. Germline V CDR1 and CDR2: MGHRA, YSYEKL. CDR3 DNA sequence: TGCGCCAGCAGCCAAGTAGGGGGAAACAATGAGCAGTTCTTC. This encodes CASSQVGGNNEQFF.

The gene calls are TRBV29-1 and TRBJ2-5; D is possibly TRBD2 (5 bases). The V gene lost 7 bases and the J gene lost 5 bases, with 14 bases spanning the gap. Per germline, CDR1 SQVTM and CDR2 ANQGSEA. The CDR3 is 12 amino acids. The DNA for the CDR3 is TGCAGCGAGACGGATGGGAGTGAGACCCAGTACTTC. It translates to CSETDGSETQYF.

This clonotype has ten or more counts. The chain carries TRBV7-9 and TRBJ2-1, with TRBD2 as a possible D gene (5 bases). Between the trimmed V and J ends, which lost 8 bases and 4 bases, there was a span of 15 bases. This CDR3 region has 14 residues. Per the germline V gene, CDR1 is SEHNR and CDR2 is FQNEAQ (reference sequence). The CDR3 coding sequence is TGTGCCAGCTCTCAGGAGGTCCTATACAATGAGCAGTTCTTC. This gives the protein CASSQEVLYNEQFF. Supplemented by reference TRBV7-9 and TRBJ2-1, the full variable domain reads DTGVSQNPRHKITKRGQNVTFRCDPISEHNRLYWYRQTLGQGPEFLTYFQNEAQLEKSRLLSDRFSAERPKGSFSTLEIQRTEQGDSAMYLCASSQEVLYNEQFFGPGTRLTVL.

The rearrangement joins TRBV7-8 to TRBJ1-1, with a weak D call TRBD1 (5 bases). Germline V gene sequence: CDR1 SGHVS, CDR2 FQNEAQ. The CDR3 covers 16 residues. Deletions cut 4 bases from V and 3 bases from J, with 18 bases between. The CDR3 bases are TGTGCCAGCAGCTACAGGACAAGTACGATACACACTGAAGCTTTCTTT. It translates to CASSYRTSTIHTEAFF.

V gene TRBV10-3 combines with J gene TRBJ2-7, with D maybe TRBD1 (6 bases). Trimming pared 4 bases from V and 1 base from J, leaving 8 bases between. CDR1 is ENHRY and CDR2 is SYGVKD in the germline V gene. The CDR3 length is 13 residues. In DNA, the CDR3 is TGTGCCATCAGTGGTACAGGGTCCTACGAGCAGTACTTC. Translating it yields CAISGTGSYEQYF.

A few counts support this clonotype. This chain connects TRBV3-1 to TRBJ2-1; D gene uncertain. V lost 0 bases and J lost 7, with 7 bases in between. This CDR3 has 13 residues. The germline V gene has CDR1 LGHDT and CDR2 YNNKEL (reference sequence). The CDR3 DNA is TGTGCCAGCAGCCAAGATCGCCGTAATGAGCAGTTCTTC. It codes for CASSQDRRNEQFF.